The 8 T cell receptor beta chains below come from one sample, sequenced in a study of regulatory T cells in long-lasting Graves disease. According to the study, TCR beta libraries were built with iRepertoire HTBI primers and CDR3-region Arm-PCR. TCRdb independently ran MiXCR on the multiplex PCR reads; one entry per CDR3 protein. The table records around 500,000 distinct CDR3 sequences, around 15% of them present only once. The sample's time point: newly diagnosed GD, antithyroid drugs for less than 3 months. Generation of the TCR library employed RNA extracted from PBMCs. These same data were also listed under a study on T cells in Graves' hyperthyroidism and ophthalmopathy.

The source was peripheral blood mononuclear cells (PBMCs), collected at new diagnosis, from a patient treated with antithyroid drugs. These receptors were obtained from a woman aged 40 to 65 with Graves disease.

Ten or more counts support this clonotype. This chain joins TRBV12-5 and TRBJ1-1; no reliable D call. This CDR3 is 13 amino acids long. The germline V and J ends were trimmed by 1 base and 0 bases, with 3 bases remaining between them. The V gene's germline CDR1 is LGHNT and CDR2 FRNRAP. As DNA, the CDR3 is TGTGCTAGTGGTTTGGGTTTGAACACTGAAGCTTTCTTT. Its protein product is CASGLGLNTEAFF.

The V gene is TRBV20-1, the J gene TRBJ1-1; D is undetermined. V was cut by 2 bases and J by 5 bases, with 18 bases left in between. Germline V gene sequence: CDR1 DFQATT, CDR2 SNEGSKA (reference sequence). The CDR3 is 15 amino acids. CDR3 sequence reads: CSARPGVRTRTEAFF. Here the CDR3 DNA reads TGCAGTGCTAGACCAGGTGTGCGAACAAGAACTGAAGCTTTCTTT.

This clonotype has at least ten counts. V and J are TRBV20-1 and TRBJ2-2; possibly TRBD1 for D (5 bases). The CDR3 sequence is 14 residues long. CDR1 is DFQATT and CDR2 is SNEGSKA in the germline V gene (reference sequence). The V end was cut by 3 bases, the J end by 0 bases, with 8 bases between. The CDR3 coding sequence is TGCAGTGCTAGTGACAGCTCGAACACCGGGGAGCTGTTTTTT. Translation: CSASDSSNTGELFF.

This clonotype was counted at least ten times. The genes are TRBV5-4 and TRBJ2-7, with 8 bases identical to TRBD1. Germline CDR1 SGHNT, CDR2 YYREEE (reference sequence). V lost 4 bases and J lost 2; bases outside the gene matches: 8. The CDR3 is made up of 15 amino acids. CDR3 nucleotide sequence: TGTGCCAGCAGCGCCCCCGGGACAGGCACCTACGAGCAGTACTTC. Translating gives CASSAPGTGTYEQYF.

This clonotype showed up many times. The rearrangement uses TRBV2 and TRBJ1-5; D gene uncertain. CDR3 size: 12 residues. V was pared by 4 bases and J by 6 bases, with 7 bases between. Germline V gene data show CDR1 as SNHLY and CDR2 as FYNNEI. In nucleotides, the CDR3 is TGTGCCAGCAGTGGCGGACCTCAGCCCCAGCATTTT. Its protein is CASSGGPQPQHF.

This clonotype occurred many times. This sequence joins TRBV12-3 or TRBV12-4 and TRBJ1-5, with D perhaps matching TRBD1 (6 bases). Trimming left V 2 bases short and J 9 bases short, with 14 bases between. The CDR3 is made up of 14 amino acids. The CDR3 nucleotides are TGTGCCAGCAGTTTATCAGGGGCCTCCGGGCCCCAGCATTTT. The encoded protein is CASSLSGASGPQHF.

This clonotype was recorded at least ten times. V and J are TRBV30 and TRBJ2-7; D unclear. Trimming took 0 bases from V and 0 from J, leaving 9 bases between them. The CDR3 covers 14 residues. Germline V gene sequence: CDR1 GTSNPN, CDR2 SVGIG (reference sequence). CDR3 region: CAWSVGPSSYEQYF. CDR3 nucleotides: TGTGCCTGGAGTGTAGGACCCAGCTCCTACGAGCAGTACTTC.

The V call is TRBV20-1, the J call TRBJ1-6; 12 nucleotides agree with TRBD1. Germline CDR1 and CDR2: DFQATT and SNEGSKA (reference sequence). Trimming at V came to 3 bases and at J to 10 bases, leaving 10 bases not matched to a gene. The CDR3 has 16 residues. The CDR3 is CSASDPGQGADSPLHF. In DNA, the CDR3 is TGCAGTGCTAGTGATCCGGGACAGGGGGCTGACTCACCCCTCCACTTT.